The source of this TCR beta chain is a study of early T cells in non-severe SARS-CoV-2 infection. Overall study: The chains were unpaired, and the sequenced material was bulk RNA from unsorted whole blood.

Molecules of cDNA were individually given unique molecular identifiers that were attached to them. TCRdb called the 5' RACE reads again in MiXCR, with one record for every CDR3 protein. The sample lists about 40,000 distinct CDR3 sequences, roughly 4.3% occurring once. Sequencing input: whole blood. This clonotype originated in an adult who was a healthcare worker with PCR-confirmed SARS-CoV-2 infection or an uninfected control (not recorded which).

The CDR3 nucleotides are TGTGCCAGCAGCTGGGGACTAGCGGGGGGTTACAATGAGCAGTTCTTC. This sequence encodes CASSWGLAGGYNEQFF. This sequence joins TRBV5-4 and TRBJ2-1; TRBD2 aligns across 15 bases. The CDR3 consists of 16 residues. CDR1 SGHNT and CDR2 YYREEE come from the germline V gene (reference sequence). V lost 3 bases, J lost 4 bases, and 2 bases stayed unmatched.